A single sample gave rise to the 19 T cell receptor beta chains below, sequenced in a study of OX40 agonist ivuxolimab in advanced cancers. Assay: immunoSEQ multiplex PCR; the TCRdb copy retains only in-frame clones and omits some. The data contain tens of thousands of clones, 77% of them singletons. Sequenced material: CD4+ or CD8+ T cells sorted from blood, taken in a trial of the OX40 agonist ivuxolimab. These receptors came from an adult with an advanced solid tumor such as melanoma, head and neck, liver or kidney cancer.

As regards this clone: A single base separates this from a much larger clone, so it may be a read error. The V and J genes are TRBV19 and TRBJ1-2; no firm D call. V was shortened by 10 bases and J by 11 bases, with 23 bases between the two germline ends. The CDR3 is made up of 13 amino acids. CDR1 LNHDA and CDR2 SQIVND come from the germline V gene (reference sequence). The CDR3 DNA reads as TGTGCCACCAGCGCGTCGAGCTATGCTGGGTACACCTTC. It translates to CATSASSYAGYTF.

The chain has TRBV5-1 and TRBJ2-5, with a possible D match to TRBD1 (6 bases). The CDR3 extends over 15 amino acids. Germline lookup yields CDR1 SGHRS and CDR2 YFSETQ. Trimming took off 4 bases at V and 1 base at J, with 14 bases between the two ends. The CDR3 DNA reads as TGCGCCAGCAGCCTCTACACAGGGTCCCAAGAGACCCAGTACTTC. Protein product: CASSLYTGSQETQYF.

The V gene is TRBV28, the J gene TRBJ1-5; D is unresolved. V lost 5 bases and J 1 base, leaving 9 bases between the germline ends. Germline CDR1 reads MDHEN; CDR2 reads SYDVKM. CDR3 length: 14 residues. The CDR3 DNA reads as TGTGCCAGCAGTGCGGGTACGAGCAATCAGCCCCAGCATTTT. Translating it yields CASSAGTSNQPQHF. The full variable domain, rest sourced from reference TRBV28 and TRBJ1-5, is DVKVTQSSRYLVKRTGEKVFLECVQDMDHENMFWYRQDPGLGLRLIYFSYDVKMKEKGDIPEGYSVSREKKERFSLILESASTNQTSMYLCASSAGTSNQPQHFGDGTRLSIL.

DNA of the CDR3: TGTGCCAGCACGGCAGGGGGCCATTCTAACTATGGCTACACCTTC. Translating it yields CASTAGGHSNYGYTF. The rearrangement links TRBV7-9 to TRBJ1-2; 8 nucleotides agree with TRBD1. This CDR3 is built from 15 residues. The junction had 7 bases not matched to a gene; V was cut back by 7 bases and J by 0 bases. Germline CDR1 and CDR2: SEHNR and FQNEAQ (reference sequence).

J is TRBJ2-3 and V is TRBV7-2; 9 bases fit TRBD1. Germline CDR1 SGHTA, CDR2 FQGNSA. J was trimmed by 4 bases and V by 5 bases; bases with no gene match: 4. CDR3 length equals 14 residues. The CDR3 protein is CASSRGQGPDTQYF. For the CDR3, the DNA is TGTGCCAGCAGCAGGGGACAGGGACCAGATACGCAGTATTTT.

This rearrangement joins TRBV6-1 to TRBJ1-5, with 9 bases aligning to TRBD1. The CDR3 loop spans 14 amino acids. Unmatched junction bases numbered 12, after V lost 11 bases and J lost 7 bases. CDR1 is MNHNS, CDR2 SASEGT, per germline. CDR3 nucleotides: TGTGCCGCTACAACAGGGGGCGGAGGACAGCCCCAGCATTTT. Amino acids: CAATTGGGGQPQHF.

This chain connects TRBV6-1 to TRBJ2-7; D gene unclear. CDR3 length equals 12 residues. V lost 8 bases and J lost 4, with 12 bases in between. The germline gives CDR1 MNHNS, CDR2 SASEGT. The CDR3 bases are TGTGCCAGCCGTCCGGCGCTTTACGAGCAGTACTTC. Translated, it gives CASRPALYEQYF.

The DNA for the CDR3 is TGCGCCAGCAGCTCCATGACAGGGGCTGGAAACACCATATATTTT. It translates to CASSSMTGAGNTIYF. The rearrangement uses TRBV5-1 and TRBJ1-3, with TRBD1 identical over 8 bases. Unmatched junction bases numbered 4, after V lost 3 bases and J lost 2 bases. The germline V gene has CDR1 SGHRS and CDR2 YFSETQ. The CDR3 extends over 15 amino acids.

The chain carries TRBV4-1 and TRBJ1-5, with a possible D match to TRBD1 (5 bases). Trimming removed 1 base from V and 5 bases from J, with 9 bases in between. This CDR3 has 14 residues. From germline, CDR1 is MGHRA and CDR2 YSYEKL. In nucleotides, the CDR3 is TGCGCCAGCAGCCAAGCAGGGTTTGATCAGCCCCAGCATTTT. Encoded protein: CASSQAGFDQPQHF.

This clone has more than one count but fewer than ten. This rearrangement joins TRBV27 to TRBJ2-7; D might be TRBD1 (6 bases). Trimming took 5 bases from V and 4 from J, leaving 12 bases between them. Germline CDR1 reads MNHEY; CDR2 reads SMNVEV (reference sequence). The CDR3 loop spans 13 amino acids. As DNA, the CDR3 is TGTGCCAGCAGTCCACGACAGGATTACGAGCAGTACTTC. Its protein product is CASSPRQDYEQYF.

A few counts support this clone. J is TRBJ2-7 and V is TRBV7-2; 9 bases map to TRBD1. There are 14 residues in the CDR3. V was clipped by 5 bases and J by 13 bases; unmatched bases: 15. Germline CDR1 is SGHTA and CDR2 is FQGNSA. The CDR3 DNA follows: TGTGCCAGCAGCGTGATAGCGGGCGGGACAGGGTTTTACTTC. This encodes CASSVIAGGTGFYF.

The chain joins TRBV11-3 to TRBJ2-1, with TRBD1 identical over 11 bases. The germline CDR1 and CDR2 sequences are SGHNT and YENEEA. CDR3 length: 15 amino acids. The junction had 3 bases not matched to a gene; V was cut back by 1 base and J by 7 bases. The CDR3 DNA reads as TGTGCCAGCAGCTTAGCCGGGACAGGGGGGAATGAGCAGTTCTTC. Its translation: CASSLAGTGGNEQFF.

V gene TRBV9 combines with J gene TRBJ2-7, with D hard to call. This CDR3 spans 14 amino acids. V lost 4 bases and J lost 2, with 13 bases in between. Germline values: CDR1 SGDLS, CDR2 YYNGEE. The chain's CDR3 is CASSPHLLTYEQYF. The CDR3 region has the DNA TGTGCCAGCAGCCCGCACCTCCTTACCTACGAGCAGTACTTC.

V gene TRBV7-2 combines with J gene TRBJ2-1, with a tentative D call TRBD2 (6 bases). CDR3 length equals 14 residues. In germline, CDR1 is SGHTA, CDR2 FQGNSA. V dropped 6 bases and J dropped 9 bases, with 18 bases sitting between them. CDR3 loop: CASSSGRGQSEQFF. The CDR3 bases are TGTGCCAGCAGTTCGGGGCGGGGCCAAAGTGAGCAGTTCTTC.

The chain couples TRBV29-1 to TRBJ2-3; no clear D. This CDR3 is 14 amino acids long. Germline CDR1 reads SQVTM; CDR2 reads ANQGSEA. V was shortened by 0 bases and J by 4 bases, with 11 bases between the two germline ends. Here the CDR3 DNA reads TGCAGCGTTGAAGAGGGGAAGGTAGCAGATACGCAGTATTTT. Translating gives CSVEEGKVADTQYF.

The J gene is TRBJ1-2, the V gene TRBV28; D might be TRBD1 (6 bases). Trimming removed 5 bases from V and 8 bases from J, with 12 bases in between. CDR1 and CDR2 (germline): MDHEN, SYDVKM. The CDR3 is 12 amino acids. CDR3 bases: TGTGCCAGCAGTCGGGGGCAGAGGGGCTACACCTTC. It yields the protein CASSRGQRGYTF.

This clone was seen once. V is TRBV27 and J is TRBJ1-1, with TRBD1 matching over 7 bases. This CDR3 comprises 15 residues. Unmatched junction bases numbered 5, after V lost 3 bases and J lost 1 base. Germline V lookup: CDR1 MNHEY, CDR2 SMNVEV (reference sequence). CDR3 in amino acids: CASSFGQAANTEAFF. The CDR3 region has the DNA TGTGCCAGCAGTTTTGGACAGGCGGCGAACACTGAAGCTTTCTTT.

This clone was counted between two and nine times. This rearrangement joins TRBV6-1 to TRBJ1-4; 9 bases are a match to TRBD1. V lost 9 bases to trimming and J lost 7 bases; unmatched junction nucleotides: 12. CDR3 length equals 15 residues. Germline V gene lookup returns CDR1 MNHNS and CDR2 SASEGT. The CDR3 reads CASRPRGQGGEKLFF. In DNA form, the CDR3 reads TGTGCCAGTCGACCCCGGGGACAGGGTGGTGAAAAACTGTTTTTT.

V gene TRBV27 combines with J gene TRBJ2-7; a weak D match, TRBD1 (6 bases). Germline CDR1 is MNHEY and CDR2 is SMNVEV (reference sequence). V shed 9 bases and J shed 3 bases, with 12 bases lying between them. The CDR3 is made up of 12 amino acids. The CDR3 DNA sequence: TGTGCCAGGGAAACGGACAGCTACGAGCAGTACTTC. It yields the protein CARETDSYEQYF.